Listed below are T cell receptor beta chains from one sample, sequenced in a study of cytomegalovirus exposure and HLA in healthy donors. Produced via immunoSEQ multiplex PCR; TCRdb's table is partial and in-frame only. Altogether some 150,000 clones are present, about 83% being singletons, with the ten largest covering 5.2%. The sequenced material came from PBMCs. Every receptor here comes from a woman in her twenties or thirties in good health and CMV-seronegative. Both conserved end residues are part of each CDR3. Fields, in order: V gene, J gene, clone size, D gene, CDR3 DNA, CDR3 protein. The D gene is left open where the match is weak. Clone size is not always given. Where it is, it says once, few, many or a class for expanded clones.

>TRBV5-1|TRBJ2-1|.|.
TGCGCCAGCAGCTTGGTAGGAGGACCCTACAATGAGCAGTTCTTC
CASSLVGGPYNEQFF
>TRBV19|TRBJ2-1|.|TRBD1
TGTGCCAGTAGTTCTGGGACAGGGTTGAATGAGCAGTTCTTC
CASSSGTGLNEQFF
>TRBV5-1|TRBJ1-6|.|TRBD1
TGCGCCAGCAGCCGGGGACAGTCCTATAATTCACCCCTCCACTTT
CASSRGQSYNSPLHF
>TRBV30|TRBJ2-5|.|TRBD2
TGTGCCTGGAGTACCATTCCCGTCTCCGTACTAGCGGGATGGGAGACCCAGTACTTC
CAWSTIPVSVLAGWETQYF
>TRBV9|TRBJ2-1|.|TRBD2
TGTGCCAGCAGTAACCCTAGGGCCTCCCGCGGGGGGGAGGGCTACAATGAGCAGTTCTTC
CASSNPRASRGGEGYNEQFF
>TRBV27|TRBJ2-7|.|TRBD1
TGTGCCAGCAGTTCCGGGGACAGCTCCTACGAGCAGTACTTC
CASSSGDSSYEQYF
>TRBV6-1|TRBJ1-2|.|TRBD1
TGTGCCAGCAGTGTAGACCGACAGGGTATTATCTATGGCTACACCTTC
CASSVDRQGIIYGYTF
>TRBV27|TRBJ2-5|.|TRBD2
TGTGCCAGCAGTCCCGGCCGGGGGCTAGCGGGGAGGGAGACCCAGTACTTC
CASSPGRGLAGRETQYF
>TRBV2|TRBJ1-1|.|TRBD1
TGTGCCAACCCGGGACAGGGGACGAACACTGAAGCTTTCTTT
CANPGQGTNTEAFF
>TRBV11-3|TRBJ2-7|.|.
TGTGCCAGCAGCTTGTCAGTGTCCTACGAGCAGTACTTC
CASSLSVSYEQYF
>TRBV7-2|TRBJ2-3|.|.
TGTGCCAGCAGCTTAAGACTACTTAGCACAGATACGCAGTATTTT
CASSLRLLSTDTQYF
>TRBV9|TRBJ2-1|once|TRBD2
TGTGCCAGCAGCGTCCTTCGAGCGGGGGCTGAGCAGTTCTTC
CASSVLRAGAEQFF
>TRBV7-9|TRBJ2-5|.|.
TGTGCCAGCAGCTTAAGACAGCAAGAGACCCAGTACTTC
CASSLRQQETQYF
>TRBV5-4|TRBJ2-7|.|TRBD2
TGTGCCAGCAGCTCCGGACTAGCGACCCACGAGCAGTACTTC
CASSSGLATHEQYF
>TRBV12-5|TRBJ2-5|.|TRBD1
TGTGCTAGTGGTTTCGGGACAGGGGTAGGAGAGACCCAGTACTTC
CASGFGTGVGETQYF
>TRBV7-8|TRBJ1-1|.|.
TGTGCCAGCAGCTCGGGAGGGTCCATGAACACTGAAGCTTTCTTT
CASSSGGSMNTEAFF
>TRBV19|TRBJ2-7|.|TRBD2
TGTGCCAGTAGTATTAATAGCGGGGGGGCCCACGAGCAGTACTTC
CASSINSGGAHEQYF
>TRBV4-1|TRBJ2-7|.|.
TGCGCCAGCAGCCAACCAATGGCAGGGAGGTACGAGCAGTACTTC
CASSQPMAGRYEQYF
>TRBV7-2|TRBJ2-5|.|.
TGTGCCAGCAGCCCGAGAGTAGTGAGGGAGACCCAGTACTTC
CASSPRVVRETQYF
>TRBV10-3|TRBJ2-1|few|TRBD2
TGTGCCAGCAGTTGGACTAGCGGGGGGCCCACAGTTAATGAGCAGTTCTTC
CASSWTSGGPTVNEQFF
>TRBV7-9|TRBJ2-7|once|.
TGTGCCAGCAGCTCTAGGTACGAGCAGTACTTC
CASSSRYEQYF
>TRBV15|TRBJ2-1|.|.
TGTGCCACCAGCAGAGCCTACTACAATGAGCAGTTCTTC
CATSRAYYNEQFF
>TRBV27|TRBJ2-7|once|.
TGTGCCAGCAGTTTATCAGGGGCCTACGAGCAGTACTTC
CASSLSGAYEQYF
>TRBV4-2|TRBJ1-4|.|.
TGTGCCAGCAGCCAAGTTCGGTGGGGGCGTTATAATGAAAAACTGTTTTTT
CASSQVRWGRYNEKLFF
>TRBV28|TRBJ2-5|.|TRBD1
TGTGCCAGCAGTTTGAGTCGGGACAGGGGGCTGCGAGAGACCCAGTACTTC
CASSLSRDRGLRETQYF
>TRBV6-1|TRBJ2-1|.|TRBD2
TGTGCCAGCACGGATCGACTAGCGGGTAACAATGAGCAGTTCTTC
CASTDRLAGNNEQFF
>TRBV28|TRBJ2-2|.|TRBD2
TGTGCCAGCGCCTTAGCGGGGGGAGGCACCGGGGAGCTGTTTTTT
CASALAGGGTGELFF
>TRBV18|TRBJ1-1|.|.
TGTGCCAGCTCACCACAGGGAGAGGGAACTGAAGCTTTCTTT
CASSPQGEGTEAFF
>TRBV14|TRBJ1-2|.|.
TGTGCCAGCAGCTCCCGGACAGCGAACTATGGCTACACCTTC
CASSSRTANYGYTF
>TRBV19|TRBJ2-1|.|.
TGTGCCAGTAGTGAAGTAGTCCCGAGCTCCTACAATGAGCAGTTCTTC
CASSEVVPSSYNEQFF
>TRBV29-1|TRBJ1-2|.|TRBD1
TGCAGCGTCGGACAGGGGGCTGGTGGCTACACCTTC
CSVGQGAGGYTF
>TRBV7-2|TRBJ2-7|.|TRBD1
TGTGCCAGCAGCTTAGCGCAGGGACAGGGGTACGAGCAGTACTTC
CASSLAQGQGYEQYF
>TRBV6-5|TRBJ2-2|.|.
TGTGCCAGCAGTTACTCGGCCATCCTGTCCGGGGAGCTGTTTTTT
CASSYSAILSGELFF
>TRBV4-1|TRBJ2-7|.|TRBD2
TGCGCCAGCAGTAAACTAGCGGGGGGGTACGAGCAGTACTTC
CASSKLAGGYEQYF
>TRBV28|TRBJ1-6|.|TRBD1
TGTGCCAGCACGCAGACAGGGGATTCACCCCTCCACTTT
CASTQTGDSPLHF
>TRBV28|TRBJ2-7|.|TRBD1
TGTGCCATAGGACAGGGGGTTTACGAGCAGTACTTC
CAIGQGVYEQYF
>TRBV28|TRBJ1-2|once|TRBD1
TGTGCCAGCAGTCTCTACAGGGGGGGAGGCTACACCTTC
CASSLYRGGGYTF
>TRBV7-9|TRBJ2-2|.|.
TGTGCCAGCAGCTTTAGCGGGACAGGGAGGACCGGGGAGCTGTTTTTT
CASSFSGTGRTGELFF
>TRBV28|TRBJ2-7|few|TRBD2
TGTGCCAGCAGTTACTCTAGCGGCTCCTACGAGCAGTACTTC
CASSYSSGSYEQYF
>TRBV27|TRBJ2-7|once|TRBD1
TGTGCCAGCAGTTGGACAGGGCAGGGCTACGAGCAGTACTTC
CASSWTGQGYEQYF
>TRBV5-6|TRBJ1-5|few|TRBD1
TGTGCCAGCAGCTTGATGGGACAGGCCTATCAGCCCCAGCATTTT
CASSLMGQAYQPQHF
>TRBV6-6|TRBJ2-7|.|TRBD1
TGTGCCAGCAGTACCGGGACAGGGTTATACGAGCAGTACTTC
CASSTGTGLYEQYF